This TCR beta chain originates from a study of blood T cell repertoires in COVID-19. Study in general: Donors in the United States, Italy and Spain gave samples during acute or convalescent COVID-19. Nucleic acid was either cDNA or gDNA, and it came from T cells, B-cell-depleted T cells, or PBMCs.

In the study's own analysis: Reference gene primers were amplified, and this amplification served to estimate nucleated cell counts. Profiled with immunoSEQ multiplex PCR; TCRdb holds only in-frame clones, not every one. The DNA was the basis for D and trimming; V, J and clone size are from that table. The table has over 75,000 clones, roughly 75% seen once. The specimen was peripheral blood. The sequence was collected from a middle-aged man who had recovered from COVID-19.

The DNA for the CDR3 is TGTGCCAGCAGTTTTAGCGGGAGTGGGTACGAGCAGTACTTC. Encoded protein: CASSFSGSGYEQYF. V usage is TRBV6-2 or TRBV6-3 and J usage is TRBJ2-7, with 9 bases identical to TRBD2. Germline CDR1 and CDR2: MNHEY and SVGEGT. Losses at the gene ends were 4 bases for V and 4 bases for J; bases not matched to a gene: 5. The CDR3 totals 14 residues.